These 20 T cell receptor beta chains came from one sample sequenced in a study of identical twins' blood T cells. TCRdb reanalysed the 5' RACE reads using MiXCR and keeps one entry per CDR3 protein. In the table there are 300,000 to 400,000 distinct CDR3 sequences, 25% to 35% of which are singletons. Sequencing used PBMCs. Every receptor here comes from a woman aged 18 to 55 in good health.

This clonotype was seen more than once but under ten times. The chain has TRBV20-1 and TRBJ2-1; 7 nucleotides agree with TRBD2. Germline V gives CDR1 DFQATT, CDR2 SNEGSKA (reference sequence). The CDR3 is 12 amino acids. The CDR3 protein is CSSWGGYNEQFF. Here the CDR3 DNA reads TGCAGCAGTTGGGGGGGTTACAATGAGCAGTTCTTC.

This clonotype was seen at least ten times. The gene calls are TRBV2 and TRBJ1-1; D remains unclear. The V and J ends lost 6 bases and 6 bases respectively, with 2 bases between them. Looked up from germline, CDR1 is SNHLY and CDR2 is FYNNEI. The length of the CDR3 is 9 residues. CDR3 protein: CASRAEAFF. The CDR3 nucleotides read TGTGCCAGCAGGGCTGAAGCTTTCTTT.

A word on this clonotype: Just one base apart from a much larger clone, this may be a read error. The CDR3, as DNA: TGTTCCAGCAGTTCTCCCATGAACACTGAAGCTTTCTTT. Translating it yields CSSSSPMNTEAFF. The chain recombines TRBV6-5 with TRBJ1-1; D remains unclear. This CDR3 has 13 amino acids. Germline CDR1 reads MNHEY; CDR2 reads SVGAGI.

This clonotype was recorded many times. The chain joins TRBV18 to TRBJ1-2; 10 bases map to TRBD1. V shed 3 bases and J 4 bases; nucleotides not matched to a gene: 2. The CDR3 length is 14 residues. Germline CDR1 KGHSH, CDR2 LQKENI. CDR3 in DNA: TGTGCCAGCTCACCGGGACAGGGGACCTATGGCTACACCTTC. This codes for CASSPGQGTYGYTF.

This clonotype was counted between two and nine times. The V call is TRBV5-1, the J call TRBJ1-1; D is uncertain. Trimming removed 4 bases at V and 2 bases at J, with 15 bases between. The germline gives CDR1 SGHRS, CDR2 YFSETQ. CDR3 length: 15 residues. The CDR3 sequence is CASSLLGLINTEAFF. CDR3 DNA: TGCGCCAGCAGCCTGCTGGGCCTAATAAACACTGAAGCTTTCTTT. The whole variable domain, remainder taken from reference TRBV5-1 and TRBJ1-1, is KAGVTQTPRYLIKTRGQQVTLSCSPISGHRSVSWYQQTPGQGLQFLFEYFSETQRNKGNFPGRFSGRQFSNSRSEMNVSTLELGDSALYLCASSLLGLINTEAFFGQGTRLTVV.

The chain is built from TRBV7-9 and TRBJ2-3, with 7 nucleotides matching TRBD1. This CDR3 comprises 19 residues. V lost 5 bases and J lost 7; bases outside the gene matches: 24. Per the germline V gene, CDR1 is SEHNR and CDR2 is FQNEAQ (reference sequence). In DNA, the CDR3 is TGTGCCAGCAGCCCCCTACAGGGGTCCGGTCTAGGTTTGGGGAATACGCAGTATTTT. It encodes CASSPLQGSGLGLGNTQYF.

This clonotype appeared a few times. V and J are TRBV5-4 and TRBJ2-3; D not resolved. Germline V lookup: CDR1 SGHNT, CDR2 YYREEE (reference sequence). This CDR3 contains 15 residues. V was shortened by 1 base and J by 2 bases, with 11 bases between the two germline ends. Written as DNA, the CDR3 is TGTGCCAGCAGCTTGATAGTAGCAGACACAGATACGCAGTATTTT. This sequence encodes CASSLIVADTDTQYF.

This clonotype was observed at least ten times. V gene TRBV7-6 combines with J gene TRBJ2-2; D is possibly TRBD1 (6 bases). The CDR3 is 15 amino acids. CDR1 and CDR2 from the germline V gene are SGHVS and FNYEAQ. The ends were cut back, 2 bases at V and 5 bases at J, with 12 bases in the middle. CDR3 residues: CASSLIQGRTGELFF. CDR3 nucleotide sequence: TGTGCCAGCAGCTTAATCCAGGGGAGAACCGGGGAGCTGTTTTTT.

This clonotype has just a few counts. CDR3 coding DNA: TGTGCCAGCAGGATTGGAAACACCATATATTTT. As protein: CASRIGNTIYF. The gene calls are TRBV6-2 or TRBV6-3 and TRBJ1-3; D gene unclear. The V and J ends lost 6 bases and 3 bases respectively, with 3 bases between them. Germline V gives CDR1 MNHEY, CDR2 SVGEGT. This CDR3 has 11 amino acids.

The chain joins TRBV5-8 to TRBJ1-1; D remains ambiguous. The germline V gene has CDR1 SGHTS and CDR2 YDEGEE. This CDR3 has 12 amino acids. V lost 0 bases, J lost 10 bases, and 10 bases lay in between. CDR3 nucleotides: TGTGCCAGCAGCTTGGAGGGCCGGGGAGCTTTCTTT. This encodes CASSLEGRGAFF.

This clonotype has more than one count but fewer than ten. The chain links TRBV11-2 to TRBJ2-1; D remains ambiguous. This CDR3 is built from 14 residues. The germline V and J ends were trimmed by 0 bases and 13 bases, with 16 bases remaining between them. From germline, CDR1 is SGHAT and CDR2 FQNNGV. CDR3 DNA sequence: TGTGCCAGCAGCTTAGATCTCTCAGTGCGCGGACAGTTCTTC. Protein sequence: CASSLDLSVRGQFF.

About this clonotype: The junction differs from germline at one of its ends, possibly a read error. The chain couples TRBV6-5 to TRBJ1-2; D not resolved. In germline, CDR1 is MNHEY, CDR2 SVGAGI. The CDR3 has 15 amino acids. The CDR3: CANSNPRGDGSGYTF. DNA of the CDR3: TGTGCCAACAGTAATCCCCGGGGTGACGGTAGTGGCTACACCTTC.

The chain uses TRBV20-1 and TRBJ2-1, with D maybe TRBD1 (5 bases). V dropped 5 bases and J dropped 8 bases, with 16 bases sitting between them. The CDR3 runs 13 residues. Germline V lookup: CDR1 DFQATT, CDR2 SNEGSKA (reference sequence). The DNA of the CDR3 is TGCAGTGCTCGATATCTAGAAGGGGATGAGCAGTTCTTC. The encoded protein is CSARYLEGDEQFF.

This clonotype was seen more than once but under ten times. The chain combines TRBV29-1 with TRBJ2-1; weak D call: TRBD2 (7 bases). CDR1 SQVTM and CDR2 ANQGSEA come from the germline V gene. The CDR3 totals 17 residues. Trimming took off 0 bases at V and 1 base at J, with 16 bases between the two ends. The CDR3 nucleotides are TGCAGCGTTGAAGACCCCGGGGGGCGGGGGTCCTACAATGAGCAGTTCTTC. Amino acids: CSVEDPGGRGSYNEQFF.

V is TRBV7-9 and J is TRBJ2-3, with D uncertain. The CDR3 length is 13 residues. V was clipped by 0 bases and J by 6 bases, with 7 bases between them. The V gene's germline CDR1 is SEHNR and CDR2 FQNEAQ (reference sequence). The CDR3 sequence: CASSLASFDTQYF. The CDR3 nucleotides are TGTGCCAGCAGCTTAGCCTCCTTCGATACGCAGTATTTT.

CDR3: CASSQDLSGPSNQPQHF. The CDR3 DNA is TGTGCCAGCAGCCAAGATTTGTCCGGACCAAGCAATCAGCCCCAGCATTTT. The chain joins TRBV4-2 to TRBJ1-5, with D unclear. V was pared by 0 bases and J by 1 base, with 13 bases between. CDR1 is LGHNA, CDR2 YNFKEQ, per germline. The CDR3 has 17 amino acids.

CDR3 region: CSARQVTRNEQYF. DNA of the CDR3: TGCAGTGCTAGACAGGTGACGAGGAACGAGCAGTACTTC. This sequence joins TRBV20-1 and TRBJ2-7, with no clear D. Germline values: CDR1 DFQATT, CDR2 SNEGSKA (reference sequence). The length of the CDR3 is 13 residues. V was shortened by 2 bases and J by 5 bases, with 13 bases between the two germline ends.

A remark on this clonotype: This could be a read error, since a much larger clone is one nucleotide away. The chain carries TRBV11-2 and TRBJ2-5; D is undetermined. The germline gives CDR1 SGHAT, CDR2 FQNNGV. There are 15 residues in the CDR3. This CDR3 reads CTSSFSRKTQETQYF. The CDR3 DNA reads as TGTACCAGCAGCTTTTCAAGGAAGACACAAGAGACCCAGTACTTC.

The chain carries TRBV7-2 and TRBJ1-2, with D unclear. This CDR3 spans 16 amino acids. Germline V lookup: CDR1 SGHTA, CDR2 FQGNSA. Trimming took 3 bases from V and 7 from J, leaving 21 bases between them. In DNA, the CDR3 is TGTGCCAGCAGCTTCCGAGTAGGCCCGACTTTTGGTGGCTACACCTTC. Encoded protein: CASSFRVGPTFGGYTF.

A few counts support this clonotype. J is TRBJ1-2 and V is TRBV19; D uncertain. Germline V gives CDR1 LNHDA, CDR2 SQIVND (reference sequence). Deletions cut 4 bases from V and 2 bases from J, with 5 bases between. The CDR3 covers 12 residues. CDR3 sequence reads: CASSNSNYGYTF. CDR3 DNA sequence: TGTGCCAGTAGTAACTCGAACTATGGCTACACCTTC.